Listed here are 25 T cell receptor beta chains from one sample, sequenced in a study of early T cells in non-severe SARS-CoV-2 infection. TCRdb processed the 5' RACE reads anew with MiXCR; each CDR3 protein has one entry. The data hold approximately 97,000 distinct CDR3 sequences, with roughly 13% observed a single time. The specimen sequenced was whole blood. The receptors derive from an adult who was a healthcare worker with PCR-confirmed SARS-CoV-2 infection or an uninfected control (not recorded which).

This clonotype was observed many times. The V call is TRBV28, the J call TRBJ2-2; 9 bases are shared with TRBD2. This CDR3 region has 15 residues. The V gene end was trimmed by 8 bases and the J gene end by 6 bases; junction bases not matched to a gene: 10. From germline, CDR1 is MDHEN and CDR2 SYDVKM. CDR3 nucleotides: TGTGCCAGCGGAAGTTTGGGACTAGCCCCCGGGGAGCTGTTTTTT. It codes for CASGSLGLAPGELFF.

J is TRBJ2-1 and V is TRBV7-9; D is ambiguous. The CDR3 is made up of 12 amino acids. Germline V gene sequence: CDR1 SEHNR, CDR2 FQNEAQ (reference sequence). Deletions cut 5 bases from V and 6 bases from J, with 8 bases between. Written as DNA, the CDR3 is TGTGCCAGCAGCCGATTACCCAATGAGCAGTTCTTC. Translating it yields CASSRLPNEQFF.

The chain joins TRBV6-2 or TRBV6-3 to TRBJ2-1, with TRBD2 identical over 9 bases. Trimming at V came to 5 bases and at J to 7 bases, leaving 6 bases not matched to a gene. This CDR3 has 14 amino acids. Germline V gene sequence: CDR1 MNHEY, CDR2 SVGEGT. In nucleotides, the CDR3 is TGTGCCAGCAGTACACCCAGCGGGGGGAATGAGCAGTTCTTC. Its translation is CASSTPSGGNEQFF.

This clonotype appeared many times. This chain links TRBV28 with TRBJ2-4; D unclear. V lost 2 bases, J lost 7 bases, and 9 bases lay in between. The V gene's germline CDR1 is MDHEN and CDR2 SYDVKM. CDR3 length: 13 amino acids. The CDR3 here is CASSLGPLNIQYF. The DNA for the CDR3 is TGTGCCAGCAGTTTAGGACCACTCAACATTCAGTACTTC.

This clonotype was detected only a few times. The chain uses TRBV29-1 and TRBJ1-5; D is ambiguous. Germline V gives CDR1 SQVTM, CDR2 ANQGSEA. This CDR3 has 13 amino acids. Trimming removed 8 bases from V and 4 bases from J, with 15 bases in between. CDR3 bases: TGCAGCACGGCCGCCGGCCAGAATCAGCCCCAGCATTTT. Amino acid sequence: CSTAAGQNQPQHF. Using reference TRBV29-1 and TRBJ1-5 for the parts outside the CDR3, the full variable domain is SAVISQKPSRDICQRGTSLTIQCQVDSQVTMMFWYRQQPGQSLTLIATANQGSEATYESGFVIDKFPISRPNLTFSTLTVSNMSPEDSSIYLCSTAAGQNQPQHFGDGTRLSIL.

This clonotype was picked up a small number of times. The chain employs TRBV9 and TRBJ2-1; TRBD1 or TRBD2 may be the D gene (5 bases each). Trimming removed 0 bases at V and 6 bases at J, with 13 bases between. Germline lookup yields CDR1 SGDLS and CDR2 YYNGEE. CDR3 length: 15 residues. CDR3 nucleotide sequence: TGTGCCAGCAGCGTAGTGGCAGGGAGAGGCAATGAGCAGTTCTTC. Its translation: CASSVVAGRGNEQFF. Variable domain in full (rest from reference TRBV9 and TRBJ2-1): DSGVTQTPKHLITATGQRVTLRCSPRSGDLSVYWYQQSLDQGLQFLIQYYNGEERAKGNILERFSAQQFPDLHSELNLSSLELGDSALYFCASSVVAGRGNEQFFGPGTRLTVL.

This rearrangement joins TRBV5-6 to TRBJ2-3, with no clear D. Germline V gene data show CDR1 as SGHDT and CDR2 as YYEEEE. This CDR3 contains 15 residues. The V end was cut by 5 bases, the J end by 1 base, with 14 bases between. Here the CDR3 DNA reads TGTGCCAGCAGTAGGACCTTCTTGGGCACAGATACGCAGTATTTT. It yields the protein CASSRTFLGTDTQYF.

The gene calls are TRBV7-2 and TRBJ2-7, with D perhaps assigned TRBD1 or TRBD2 (5 bases each). This CDR3 is built from 15 residues. Trimming shortened V by 5 bases and J by 1 base, and 15 bases separated the two germline ends. Germline CDR1 SGHTA, CDR2 FQGNSA. The CDR3 spells CASSLGLPGSYEQYF. For the CDR3, the DNA is TGTGCCAGCAGCCTCGGACTGCCAGGGTCCTACGAGCAGTACTTC.

The genes are TRBV11-2 and TRBJ2-3, with 8 positions matching TRBD2. The V gene's germline CDR1 is SGHAT and CDR2 FQNNGV. After removal of 1 base from V and 6 bases from J, the junction contained 9 bases not matched to a gene. This CDR3 contains 16 residues. DNA for the CDR3: TGTGCCAGCAGCTTAGCAGCGGGGGCCGCTTCGGATACGCAGTATTTT. Its protein is CASSLAAGAASDTQYF.

The chain recombines TRBV28 with TRBJ2-5; D not certain. CDR3 length: 17 residues. Germline values: CDR1 MDHEN, CDR2 SYDVKM. The ends were cut back, 2 bases at V and 4 bases at J, with 20 bases in the middle. In DNA, the CDR3 is TGTGCCAGCAGTTTAGTTACTTTTGGCAGCTTAGTAGAGACCCAGTACTTC. This translates into CASSLVTFGSLVETQYF.

The chain recombines TRBV4-1 with TRBJ2-1; possibly TRBD2 for D (6 bases). Germline CDR1 MGHRA, CDR2 YSYEKL. The CDR3 contains 17 residues. V was clipped by 1 base and J by 3 bases, with 16 bases between them. CDR3 amino acids: CASSQGDFLLGYNEQFF. The CDR3 DNA sequence: TGCGCCAGCAGCCAAGGGGACTTCCTGCTGGGCTACAATGAGCAGTTCTTC.

This clonotype was observed many times. The chain recombines TRBV28 with TRBJ2-7, with a weak D call TRBD1 (6 bases). The CDR3 contains 14 residues. Germline lookup yields CDR1 MDHEN and CDR2 SYDVKM. Trimming removed 8 bases from V and 1 base from J, with 15 bases in between. The CDR3 DNA follows: TGTGCCAGCTCTAAGCCCAGGGGATCCTACGAGCAGTACTTC. This encodes CASSKPRGSYEQYF.

There are a few counts of this clonotype. V gene TRBV6-4 combines with J gene TRBJ2-1, with 7 bases aligning to TRBD1. This CDR3 is built from 16 residues. Germline loops: CDR1 MRHNA, CDR2 SNTAGT. Trimming at V came to 4 bases and at J to 5 bases, leaving 11 bases not matched to a gene. CDR3 nucleotide sequence: TGTGCCAGCAGTGTACCCCCCGGGACAGTCCACAATGAGCAGTTCTTC. Residues: CASSVPPGTVHNEQFF.

The V gene is TRBV6-2 or TRBV6-3, the J gene TRBJ2-1; 9 bases map to TRBD1. Germline V gene sequence: CDR1 MNHEY, CDR2 SVGEGT. V lost 6 bases, J lost 2 bases, and 8 bases stayed unmatched. This CDR3 comprises 16 residues. The CDR3: CASSRPTGGPYNEQFF. The CDR3 region has the DNA TGTGCCAGCAGCCGACCAACAGGGGGCCCCTACAATGAGCAGTTCTTC.

The chain has TRBV12-3 or TRBV12-4 and TRBJ1-2; possibly TRBD1 for D (5 bases). The CDR3 length is 16 residues. V gave up 6 bases and J gave up 1 base, with 18 bases separating them. CDR3 nucleotide sequence: TGTGCCAGCAGCTCTCCGCACCGGGACGTTAACTATGGCTACACCTTC. Its translation is CASSSPHRDVNYGYTF.

Only a few counts were recorded for this clonotype. This sequence joins TRBV2 and TRBJ2-1; 11 bases align to TRBD1. J lost 3 bases, V lost 6 bases, and 4 bases had no gene match. The CDR3 is made up of 15 amino acids. Germline CDR1 is SNHLY and CDR2 is FYNNEI. CDR3 amino acids: CASRTGTGGYNEQFF. The CDR3 DNA reads TGTGCCAGCAGAACCGGGACAGGGGGCTACAATGAGCAGTTCTTC.

A few counts support this clonotype. This rearrangement joins TRBV10-3 to TRBJ2-3; maybe TRBD2 (6 bases). The CDR3 is 14 residues long. V lost 10 bases and J 4 bases, leaving 18 bases between the germline ends. Per the germline V gene, CDR1 is ENHRY and CDR2 is SYGVKD. CDR3 sequence reads: CATSNEEGPDTQYF. DNA of the CDR3: TGTGCCACCTCAAACGAGGAGGGCCCAGATACGCAGTATTTT.

Only a few counts were recorded for this clonotype. V and J are TRBV5-6 and TRBJ1-3; 7 bases align to TRBD1. V shed 3 bases and J 1 base; nucleotides not matched to a gene: 4. This CDR3 has 15 residues. In germline, CDR1 is SGHDT, CDR2 YYEEEE. CDR3 sequence: CASSSTGRSGNTIYF. CDR3 DNA: TGTGCCAGCAGCTCGACAGGGAGATCTGGAAACACCATATATTTT.

The table lists this clonotype with many counts. The chain joins TRBV7-3 to TRBJ2-1, with D perhaps matching TRBD2 (5 bases). The germline V gene has CDR1 SGHTA and CDR2 FQGTGA. The CDR3 contains 15 residues. The ends were cut back, 1 base at V and 2 bases at J, with 9 bases in the middle. The CDR3 region is CASSLSLATYNEQFF. In nucleotides, the CDR3 is TGTGCCAGCAGCTTAAGCCTAGCCACCTACAATGAGCAGTTCTTC. Looking up the rest from reference TRBV7-3 and TRBJ2-1 gives the full variable domain: GAGVSQTPSNKVTEKGKYVELRCDPISGHTALYWYRQSLGQGPEFLIYFQGTGAADDSGLPNDRFFAVRPEGSVSTLKIQRTERGDSAVYLCASSLSLATYNEQFFGPGTRLTVL.

The genes are TRBV24-1 and TRBJ2-1; the match to TRBD2 covers 8 bases. Looked up from germline, CDR1 is KGHDR and CDR2 is SFDVKD. Unmatched junction bases numbered 5, after V lost 4 bases and J lost 1 base. The CDR3 contains 16 residues. CDR3 in amino acids: CATSEPPGGSYNEQFF. The CDR3 bases are TGTGCCACCAGTGAACCCCCGGGGGGGTCCTACAATGAGCAGTTCTTC.

The table lists this clonotype with many counts. V is TRBV4-3 and J is TRBJ2-7; 8 bases line up with TRBD2. The CDR3 covers 16 residues. Germline V CDR1 and CDR2: LGHNA, YSLEER. J was trimmed by 5 bases and V by 0 bases; bases with no gene match: 9. As DNA, the CDR3 is TGCGCCAGCAGCCAAGATTTCCTAGCGGGTTTGAACGAGCAGTACTTC. Protein sequence: CASSQDFLAGLNEQYF.

This clonotype occurred many times. V gene TRBV29-1 combines with J gene TRBJ1-2; no firm D call. The CDR3 covers 12 residues. Trimming pared 3 bases from V and 1 base from J, leaving 6 bases between. Germline V CDR1 and CDR2: SQVTM, ANQGSEA. The CDR3 loop is CSVDPNNYGYTF. CDR3 nucleotides: TGCAGCGTTGATCCGAATAACTATGGCTACACCTTC.

This chain connects TRBV7-2 to TRBJ2-3; D call uncertain. Germline-derived CDR1 and CDR2 are SGHTA and FQGNSA. Trimming took 1 base from V and 6 from J, leaving 11 bases between them. This CDR3 is built from 14 residues. DNA for the CDR3: TGTGCCAGCAGCTTAGAGTTCCAAGGGGATACGCAGTATTTT. Translating it yields CASSLEFQGDTQYF.

This clonotype was seen only a few times. CDR3 loop: CASSTHRTMNTEAFF. The DNA of the CDR3 is TGTGCCAGCAGCACTCACAGGACAATGAACACTGAAGCTTTCTTT. The rearrangement joins TRBV21-1 to TRBJ1-1; the DNA was not used to check the table's D call, TRBD1. TRBV21-1 is marked as a pseudogene. This CDR3 spans 15 amino acids.

The chain uses TRBV29-1 and TRBJ2-3, with no clear D. Germline CDR1 and CDR2: SQVTM and ANQGSEA. Between the trimmed V and J ends, which lost 4 bases and 2 bases, there was a span of 7 bases. CDR3 length: 12 amino acids. For the CDR3, the DNA is TGCAGCGTTGGGTTACTCACAGATACGCAGTATTTT. It encodes CSVGLLTDTQYF.